This TCR beta chain was sequenced in a study of T-cell reconstitution after alpha-beta-depleted transplantation in children. There are many counts of this clonotype. What it recognizes is unknown. CDR1 LGHNA and CDR2 YSLEER come from the germline V gene. Trimming cost V 1 base and J 0 bases, with 14 bases left between them. CDR3 length equals 17 residues. Unique molecular identifiers were incorporated when the TCRbeta library was constructed. MiXCR, run by TCRdb on the PCR reads, gives a single entry per CDR3 protein. The data show fewer than 20,000 distinct CDR3 sequences, approximately 5.3% seen once. General study results and limits: Elevated TCRbeta diversity at day 60 was traced, in some patients, to surviving recipient T cells and thymic progenitors. One year after transplant, T-cell counts and diversity came mostly from newly produced T cells. Several hundred rapidly expanded clones from non-depleted graft cells reportedly supplied alpha-beta T cells about two months post-transplant.

The chain uses TRBV4-3 and TRBJ2-3, with D perhaps TRBD2 (6 bases). This receptor was taken from a boy between 10 and 17 years old with acute lymphoblastic leukemia, due to receive a stem cell transplant. The starting material was PBMCs, obtained before TCRalphabeta/CD19-depleted stem cell transplant. The CDR3 bases are TGCGCCAGCAGCCAAGCCATCGGGGGAGGAAGCACAGATACGCAGTATTTT. It yields the protein CASSQAIGGGSTDTQYF.